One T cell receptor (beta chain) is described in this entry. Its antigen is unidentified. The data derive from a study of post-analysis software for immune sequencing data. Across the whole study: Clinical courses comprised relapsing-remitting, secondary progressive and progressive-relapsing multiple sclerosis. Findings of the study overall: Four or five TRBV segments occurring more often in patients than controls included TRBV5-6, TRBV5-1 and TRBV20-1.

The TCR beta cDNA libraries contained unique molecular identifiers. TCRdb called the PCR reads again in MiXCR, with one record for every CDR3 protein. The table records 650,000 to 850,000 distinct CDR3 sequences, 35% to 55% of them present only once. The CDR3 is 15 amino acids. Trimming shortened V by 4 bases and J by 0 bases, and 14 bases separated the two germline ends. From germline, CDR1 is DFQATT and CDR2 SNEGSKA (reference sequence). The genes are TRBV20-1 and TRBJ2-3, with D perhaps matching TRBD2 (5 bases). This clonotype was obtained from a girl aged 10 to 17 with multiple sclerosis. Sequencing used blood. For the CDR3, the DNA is TGCAGTGCTACAGGCGGAGGTACTAGCACAGATACGCAGTATTTT. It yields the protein CSATGGGTSTDTQYF.